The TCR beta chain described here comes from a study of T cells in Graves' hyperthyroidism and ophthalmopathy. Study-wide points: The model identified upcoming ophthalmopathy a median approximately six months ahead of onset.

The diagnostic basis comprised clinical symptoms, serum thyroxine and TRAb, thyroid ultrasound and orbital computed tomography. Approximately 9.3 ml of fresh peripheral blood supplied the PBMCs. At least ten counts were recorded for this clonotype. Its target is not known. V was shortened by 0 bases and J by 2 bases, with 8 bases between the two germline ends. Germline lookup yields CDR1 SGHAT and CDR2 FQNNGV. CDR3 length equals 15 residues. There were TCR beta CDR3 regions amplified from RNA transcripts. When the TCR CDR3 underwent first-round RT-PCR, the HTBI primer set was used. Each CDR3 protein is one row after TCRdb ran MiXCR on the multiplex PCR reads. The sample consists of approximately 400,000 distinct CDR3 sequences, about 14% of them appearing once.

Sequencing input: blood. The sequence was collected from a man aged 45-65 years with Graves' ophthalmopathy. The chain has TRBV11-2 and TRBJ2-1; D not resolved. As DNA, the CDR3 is TGTGCCAGCAGCTTAGAAGACGGAACCTACAATGAGCAGTTCTTC. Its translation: CASSLEDGTYNEQFF.